The clone carrying this T cell receptor beta chain appeared a single time. Its antigen is undetermined. Germline V gives CDR1 MNHEY, CDR2 SVGAGI. The ends were cut back, 0 bases at V and 6 bases at J, with 11 bases in the middle. The CDR3 is 14 residues long. People whose metastatic non-small-cell lung cancer was chemo-refractory got focal radiation along with CTLA-4 blockade by ipilimumab. Clones were sequenced by immunoSEQ multiplex PCR, and TCRdb holds only the in-frame ones, with some missing. Here the sample spans about 72,000 clones, around 81% being singletons. The data were obtained in a study of radiotherapy plus CTLA-4 blockade in lung cancer. Study-wide results and caveats: Dynamics of early blood T cell clones, together with interferon-beta, were reportedly the best predictors of response. After treatment with radiotherapy plus ipilimumab, TCR clones that came from the tumor expanded in blood.

The specimen comprised peripheral blood, sampled from a patient treated with radiotherapy plus ipilimumab. This clonotype was sampled from a human donor with non-small cell lung cancer who had a partial response to radiotherapy plus ipilimumab. The chain employs TRBV6-5 and TRBJ1-2; TRBD1 is a possible D gene (5 bases). The CDR3 protein is CASSYSPRVDGYTF. DNA for the CDR3: TGTGCCAGCAGTTACTCCCCCAGGGTCGATGGCTACACCTTC.